The clone carrying this T cell receptor (beta chain) was detected a few times. The target antigen is unknown. These data originate in a study of T cell responses to AZD1222 COVID-19 vaccine. Overall study findings and caveats: Clonal diversity was possibly underestimated, and the donors were mostly white British, with more females.

Sequenced by immunoSEQ multiplex PCR; TCRdb stores in-frame clones only, minus some. The sample comprises approximately 110,000 clones, roughly 87% of which are singletons, and about 1.2% rests with the top ten. V lost 0 bases and J lost 3, with 7 bases in between. The CDR3 covers 13 residues. CDR1 and CDR2 (germline): SGHRS, YFSETQ. The TCR originated in an adult in good health. The chain uses TRBV5-1 and TRBJ2-7, with D perhaps given as TRBD1 or TRBD2 (5 bases each). This specimen consisted of peripheral blood, obtained on day 0 of AZD1222 vaccination. Here the CDR3 reads CASSLGGGYEQYF. The CDR3 region has the DNA TGCGCCAGCAGCTTGGGTGGGGGCTACGAGCAGTACTTC. The full variable domain, in which reference TRBV5-1 and TRBJ2-7 provide the parts outside the CDR3, is KAGVTQTPRYLIKTRGQQVTLSCSPISGHRSVSWYQQTPGQGLQFLFEYFSETQRNKGNFPGRFSGRQFSNSRSEMNVSTLELGDSALYLCASSLGGGYEQYFGPGTRLTVT.